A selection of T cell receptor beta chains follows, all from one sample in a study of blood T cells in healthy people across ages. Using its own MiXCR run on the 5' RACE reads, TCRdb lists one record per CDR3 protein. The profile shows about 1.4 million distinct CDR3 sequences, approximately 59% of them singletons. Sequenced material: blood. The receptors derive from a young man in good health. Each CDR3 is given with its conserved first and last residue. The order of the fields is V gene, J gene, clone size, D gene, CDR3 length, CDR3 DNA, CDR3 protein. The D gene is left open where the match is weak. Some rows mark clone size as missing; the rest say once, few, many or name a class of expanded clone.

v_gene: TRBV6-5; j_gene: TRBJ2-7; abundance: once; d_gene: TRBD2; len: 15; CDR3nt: TGTGCCAGCAGTCCCCCCCTAGCGGGAGGGTCCGAGCAGTACTTC; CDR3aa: CASSPPLAGGSEQYF
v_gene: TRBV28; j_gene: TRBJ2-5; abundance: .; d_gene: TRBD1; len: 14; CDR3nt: TGTGCCAGCAGTTTACCAGGGGGCGCCGGGACCCAGTACTTC; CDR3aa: CASSLPGGAGTQYF
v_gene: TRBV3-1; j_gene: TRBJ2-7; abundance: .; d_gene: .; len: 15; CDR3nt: TGTGCCAGCAGCCAAGGTGGGCCCTTGAGCTACGAGCAGTACTTC; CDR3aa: CASSQGGPLSYEQYF
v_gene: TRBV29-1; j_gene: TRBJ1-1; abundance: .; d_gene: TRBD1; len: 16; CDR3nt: TGCAGCGTTGTAGGGACAGGGGCTTTTATGAACACTGAAGCTTTCTTT; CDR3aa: CSVVGTGAFMNTEAFF
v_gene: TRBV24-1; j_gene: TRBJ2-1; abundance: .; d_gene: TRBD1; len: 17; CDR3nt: TGTGCCACCAGTGCTTCCGCCGGGACAGGGACGTACAATGAGCAGTTCTTC; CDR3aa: CATSASAGTGTYNEQFF
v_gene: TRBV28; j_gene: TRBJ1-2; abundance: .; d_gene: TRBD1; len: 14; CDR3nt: TGTGCCAGCAGTTTCACCCTCCAGGGGGCGAGTAACACCTTC; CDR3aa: CASSFTLQGASNTF
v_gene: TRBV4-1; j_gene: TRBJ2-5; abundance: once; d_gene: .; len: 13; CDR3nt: TGCGCCAGCAGCCAAGTTGACGAAGAGACCCAGTACTTC; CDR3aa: CASSQVDEETQYF
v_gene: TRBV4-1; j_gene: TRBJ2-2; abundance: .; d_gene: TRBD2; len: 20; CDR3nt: TGCGCCAGCAGCCAAGAAAGAATCGGACTAGCGGGAAGATATACCGGGGAGCTGTTTTTT; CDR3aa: CASSQERIGLAGRYTGELFF
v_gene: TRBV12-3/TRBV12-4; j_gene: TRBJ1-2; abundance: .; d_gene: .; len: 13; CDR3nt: TGTGCCAGCAGTCCCCGAGTGGACTATGGCTACACCTTC; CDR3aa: CASSPRVDYGYTF
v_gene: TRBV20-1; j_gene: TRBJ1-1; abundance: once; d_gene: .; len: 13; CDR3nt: TGCAGTGCTAGACAACAGGGATACACTGAAGCTTTCTTT; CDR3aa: CSARQQGYTEAFF
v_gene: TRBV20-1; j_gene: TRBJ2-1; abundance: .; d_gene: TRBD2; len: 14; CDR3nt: TGCAGTGCTAGAGAGGGACTAGCTGATAATGAGCAGTTCTTC; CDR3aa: CSAREGLADNEQFF
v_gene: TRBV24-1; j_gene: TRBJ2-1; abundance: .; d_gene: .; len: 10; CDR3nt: TGTGCCGCCCTTGGGAATGAGCAGTTCTTC; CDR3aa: CAALGNEQFF
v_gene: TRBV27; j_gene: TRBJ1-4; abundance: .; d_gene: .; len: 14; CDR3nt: TGTGCCAGCAGTTTAGCGGCCATCCGTGAAAAACTGTTTTTT; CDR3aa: CASSLAAIREKLFF
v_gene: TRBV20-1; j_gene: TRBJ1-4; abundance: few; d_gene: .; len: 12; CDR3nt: TGCAGTGCTAGAGGGCCTGACACCAAGCTGTTTTTT; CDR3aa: CSARGPDTKLFF
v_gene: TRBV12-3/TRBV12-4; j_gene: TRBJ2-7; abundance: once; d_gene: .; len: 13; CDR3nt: TGTGCCAGCACCAAGGGGACAAATTACGAGCAGTACTTC; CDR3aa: CASTKGTNYEQYF
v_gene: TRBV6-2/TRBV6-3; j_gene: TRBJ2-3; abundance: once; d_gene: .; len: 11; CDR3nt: TGTGCCAGCAACGAGGGCTATACGCAGTATTTT; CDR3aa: CASNEGYTQYF